These 27 T cell receptor beta chains were sequenced from one sample in a study of cytomegalovirus exposure and HLA in healthy donors. The protocol was immunoSEQ multiplex PCR, while the TCRdb copy is restricted to in-frame clones and leaves out a portion. The table shows about 180,000 clones, with around 85% occurring only once. Sequencing input: PBMCs. All receptors derive from a man between 18 and 29 years old in good health and CMV-seropositive.

This clone was seen only a few times. The V gene is TRBV5-6, the J gene TRBJ2-6; D is ambiguous. Germline-derived CDR1 and CDR2 are SGHDT and YYEEEE. The germline V and J ends were trimmed by 0 bases and 0 bases, with 4 bases remaining between them. The CDR3 length is 15 residues. DNA of the CDR3: TGTGCCAGCAGCTTGGGTAACTCTGGGGCCAACGTCCTGACTTTC. This encodes CASSLGNSGANVLTF. The full variable domain, its missing parts supplied by reference TRBV5-6 and TRBJ2-6, is DAGVTQSPTHLIKTRGQQVTLRCSPKSGHDTVSWYQQALGQGPQFIFQYYEEEERQRGNFPDRFSGHQFPNYSSELNVNALLLGDSALYLCASSLGNSGANVLTFGAGSRLTVL.

This clone was recorded only once. V usage is TRBV28 and J usage is TRBJ2-7; 7 nucleotides match TRBD1. Germline V lookup: CDR1 MDHEN, CDR2 SYDVKM. The junction had 4 bases not matched to a gene; V was cut back by 7 bases and J by 4 bases. This CDR3 has 12 amino acids. The CDR3 is CASTTDRYEQYF. The CDR3 bases are TGTGCCAGCACCACGGACAGGTACGAGCAGTACTTC.

The J gene is TRBJ2-7, the V gene TRBV7-3, with D perhaps matching TRBD2 (6 bases). The CDR3 length is 15 residues. V gave up 1 base and J gave up 3 bases, with 13 bases separating them. In germline, CDR1 is SGHTA, CDR2 FQGTGA. CDR3 sequence reads: CASSLNGGGDYEQYF. CDR3 in DNA: TGTGCCAGCAGCTTAAACGGAGGAGGGGACTACGAGCAGTACTTC.

J is TRBJ2-7 and V is TRBV5-1; 8 bases are a match to TRBD1. Germline V gene data show CDR1 as SGHRS and CDR2 as YFSETQ. With 0 bases clipped from V and 3 bases from J, the junction kept 5 bases outside the gene matches. The CDR3 runs 15 residues. CDR3 sequence (DNA): TGCGCCAGCAGCTTGGTCCAGGGGGCGGGCTACGAGCAGTACTTC. This translates into CASSLVQGAGYEQYF. The variable domain in full, completed from reference TRBV5-1 and TRBJ2-7, reads KAGVTQTPRYLIKTRGQQVTLSCSPISGHRSVSWYQQTPGQGLQFLFEYFSETQRNKGNFPGRFSGRQFSNSRSEMNVSTLELGDSALYLCASSLVQGAGYEQYFGPGTRLTVT.

For the CDR3, the DNA is TGTGCCAGCGATGGGGGGACTAGCGGAGTGAATGAGCAGTTCTTC. It yields the protein CASDGGTSGVNEQFF. J is TRBJ2-1 and V is TRBV9, with 11 bases aligning to TRBD2. V shed 7 bases and J 7 bases; nucleotides not matched to a gene: 10. Germline loops: CDR1 SGDLS, CDR2 YYNGEE. The CDR3 has 15 amino acids.

V and J are TRBV9 and TRBJ1-1, with 7 nucleotides matching TRBD1. CDR1 and CDR2 from the germline V gene are SGDLS and YYNGEE. The CDR3 covers 19 residues. V shed 3 bases and J 1 base; nucleotides not matched to a gene: 18. CDR3 DNA: TGTGCCAGCAGCGCTTATACCGGGACAGCCTTGAGTGCGAACACTGAAGCTTTCTTT. This sequence encodes CASSAYTGTALSANTEAFF.

There are a few counts of this clone. The V gene is TRBV28, the J gene TRBJ2-7; a weak D match, TRBD2 (5 bases). Trimming pared 9 bases from V and 5 bases from J, leaving 14 bases between. The CDR3 contains 12 residues. Germline assignment: CDR1 MDHEN and CDR2 SYDVKM. The CDR3 loop is CASRPGWDEQYF. The CDR3 DNA reads TGTGCCAGTCGCCCGGGGTGGGACGAGCAGTACTTC.

This chain uses TRBV7-6 with TRBJ1-4, with 7 bases that match TRBD1. The germline V gene encodes CDR1 SGHVS and CDR2 FNYEAQ. V trimming: 3 bases; J trimming: 7 bases; junction bases outside the gene matches: 2. The length of the CDR3 is 13 residues. The CDR3 region has the DNA TGTGCCAGCAGCTTGGGACAGCGTGAAAAACTGTTTTTT. It is translated as CASSLGQREKLFF.

The V and J genes are TRBV7-3 and TRBJ2-1; D unresolved. The CDR3 spans 14 residues. Germline V gene sequence: CDR1 SGHTA, CDR2 FQGTGA. V was shortened by 0 bases and J by 10 bases, with 13 bases between the two germline ends. CDR3 protein: CASSLTAGWREQFF. Written as DNA, the CDR3 is TGTGCCAGCAGCTTAACCGCCGGGTGGCGGGAGCAGTTCTTC.

This clone was observed a single time. The chain recombines TRBV7-2 with TRBJ2-3, with 10 bases fitting TRBD1. J was trimmed by 1 base and V by 5 bases; bases with no gene match: 9. The germline V gene has CDR1 SGHTA and CDR2 FQGNSA. The CDR3 loop spans 17 amino acids. CDR3 in amino acids: CASSGEYGTGGTDTQYF. The CDR3 DNA is TGTGCCAGCAGCGGAGAGTACGGGACAGGGGGCACAGATACGCAGTATTTT. Drawing the rest from reference TRBV7-2 and TRBJ2-3, the complete variable domain is GAGVSQSPSNKVTEKGKDVELRCDPISGHTALYWYRQSLGQGLEFLIYFQGNSAPDKSGLPSDRFSAERTGGSVSTLTIQRTQQEDSAVYLCASSGEYGTGGTDTQYFGPGTRLTVL.

The chain links TRBV28 to TRBJ2-7, with 13 bases that match TRBD2. The V and J ends lost 4 bases and 13 bases, in that order; junction bases with no gene match: 25. CDR1 and CDR2 (germline): MDHEN, SYDVKM. This CDR3 contains 19 residues. The CDR3 DNA reads as TGTGCCAGCAGTTCGTCTACTAGCGGGAGGGGGTTCGGGTCCACTGAGACCTACTTC. Amino acids: CASSSSTSGRGFGSTETYF. Filled out from reference TRBV28 and TRBJ2-7, the complete variable domain reads DVKVTQSSRYLVKRTGEKVFLECVQDMDHENMFWYRQDPGLGLRLIYFSYDVKMKEKGDIPEGYSVSREKKERFSLILESASTNQTSMYLCASSSSTSGRGFGSTETYFGPGTRLTVT.

The genes are TRBV11-3 and TRBJ2-7; 8 bases are shared with TRBD1. The CDR3 totals 15 residues. The V segment lost 1 base and the J segment 5 bases; nucleotides outside the gene matches: 7. The V gene's germline CDR1 is SGHNT and CDR2 YENEEA. CDR3 sequence: CASSLGRRTGNEQYF. Here the CDR3 DNA reads TGTGCCAGCAGCTTAGGGCGCCGGACAGGGAACGAGCAGTACTTC.

Worth noting for this clone: Other DNA sequences in the same sample also yield this CDR3. V gene TRBV30 combines with J gene TRBJ1-3; D remains unclear. V dropped 1 base and J dropped 0 bases, with 4 bases sitting between them. The germline CDR1 and CDR2 sequences are GTSNPN and SVGIG (reference sequence). The CDR3 is 13 residues long. The CDR3 protein is CAWSGSSGNTIYF. The CDR3 DNA reads TGTGCCTGGAGTGGCAGCTCTGGAAACACCATATATTTT.

The chain has TRBV5-1 and TRBJ1-5, with 7 bases aligning to TRBD1. Germline V gene sequence: CDR1 SGHRS, CDR2 YFSETQ. The ends lost 3 bases at V and 4 bases at J; junction bases unmatched: 13. The CDR3 covers 17 residues. The CDR3 nucleotides are TGCGCCAGCAGCTGGGGACCCCCCGACAGGGAGAATCAGCCCCAGCATTTT. This gives the protein CASSWGPPDRENQPQHF.

The CDR3 protein is CASSLGPSLGYGYTF. The CDR3 DNA sequence: TGTGCCAGCTCACTGGGGCCCTCCCTGGGCTATGGCTACACCTTC. J is TRBJ1-2 and V is TRBV28; TRBD1 is a possible D gene (5 bases). This CDR3 has 15 amino acids. Germline CDR1 and CDR2: MDHEN and SYDVKM. V lost 8 bases and J 4 bases, leaving 20 bases between the germline ends.

The gene calls are TRBV5-4 and TRBJ1-2; D may be TRBD1 (6 bases). V was pared by 3 bases and J by 2 bases, with 14 bases between. This CDR3 has 15 residues. In germline, CDR1 is SGHNT, CDR2 YYREEE (reference sequence). CDR3 DNA sequence: TGTGCCAGCAGCTCGTGGACAGAATTGAACTATGGCTACACCTTC. This codes for CASSSWTELNYGYTF.

The chain has TRBV4-1 and TRBJ2-3; 7 nucleotides line up with TRBD1. CDR3 length: 15 residues. The trim removed 0 bases at V and 3 bases at J, leaving 3 bases unmatched. The V gene's germline CDR1 is MGHRA and CDR2 YSYEKL. The CDR3 nucleotides read TGCGCCAGCAGCCAAGAAGCAGGGGGAACAGATACGCAGTATTTT. Translation: CASSQEAGGTDTQYF.

The J gene is TRBJ1-2, the V gene TRBV30; 8 nucleotides align to TRBD1. From germline, CDR1 is GTSNPN and CDR2 SVGIG (reference sequence). The junction had 4 bases not matched to a gene; V was cut back by 3 bases and J by 4 bases. The CDR3 extends over 13 amino acids. This CDR3 reads CAWSAGQGYGYTF. DNA of the CDR3: TGTGCCTGGAGCGCCGGACAGGGCTATGGCTACACCTTC.

This clone was counted only a few times. The V call is TRBV28, the J call TRBJ1-6; D not certain. V was trimmed by 4 bases and J by 3 bases, leaving 4 bases between them. CDR1 MDHEN and CDR2 SYDVKM come from the germline V gene. The CDR3 is made up of 13 amino acids. The chain's CDR3 is CASSSLYNSPLHF. CDR3 DNA sequence: TGTGCCAGCAGTTCCCTCTATAATTCACCCCTCCACTTT. The entire variable domain, with the rest obtained from reference TRBV28 and TRBJ1-6, is as follows: DVKVTQSSRYLVKRTGEKVFLECVQDMDHENMFWYRQDPGLGLRLIYFSYDVKMKEKGDIPEGYSVSREKKERFSLILESASTNQTSMYLCASSSLYNSPLHFGNGTRLTVT.

V gene TRBV10-3 combines with J gene TRBJ2-7, with D maybe TRBD2 (6 bases). The CDR3 covers 15 residues. V lost 4 bases, J lost 5 bases, and 18 bases lay in between. CDR1 ENHRY and CDR2 SYGVKD come from the germline V gene. CDR3 residues: CAISGPEEGNNEQYF. The CDR3, as DNA: TGTGCCATCAGTGGCCCCGAGGAGGGAAACAACGAGCAGTACTTC.

The chain joins TRBV28 to TRBJ1-5; the D gene is possibly TRBD1 (5 bases). CDR1 is MDHEN, CDR2 SYDVKM, per germline. The CDR3 is 15 amino acids. V was shortened by 6 bases and J by 3 bases, with 15 bases between the two germline ends. CDR3 sequence: CASSRPDSINQPQHF. The CDR3 DNA sequence: TGTGCCAGCAGCCGGCCTGACAGTATCAATCAGCCCCAGCATTTT.

V and J are TRBV29-1 and TRBJ2-7; 10 bases fit TRBD2. The length of the CDR3 is 13 residues. The germline V gene encodes CDR1 SQVTM and CDR2 ANQGSEA. J gave up 2 bases and V 4 bases, and 2 bases lay outside the gene matches. The CDR3 bases are TGCAGCGTTGGGCTAGCGGGAGCCTACGAGCAGTACTTC. The encoded protein is CSVGLAGAYEQYF.

J is TRBJ1-1 and V is TRBV10-3, with a weak D call TRBD1 (5 bases). V was trimmed by 2 bases and J by 3 bases, leaving 7 bases between them. CDR1 ENHRY and CDR2 SYGVKD come from the germline V gene. The CDR3 has 13 residues. CDR3 protein: CAISEGADTEAFF. DNA of the CDR3: TGTGCCATCAGTGAGGGGGCCGACACTGAAGCTTTCTTT.

This chain links TRBV7-3 with TRBJ1-1; D is perhaps TRBD1 (5 bases). V lost 1 base to trimming and J lost 4 bases, with 10 bases between them. CDR1 is SGHTA, CDR2 FQGTGA, per germline. CDR3 length: 14 residues. DNA of the CDR3: TGTGCCAGCAGCTTAATGGCGGGGGGCACTGAAGCTTTCTTT. Translated: CASSLMAGGTEAFF.

This clone was counted a single time. The chain couples TRBV9 to TRBJ1-4, with a weak D call TRBD1 (6 bases). This CDR3 has 16 residues. The germline V gene has CDR1 SGDLS and CDR2 YYNGEE. Trimming took 0 bases from V and 8 from J, leaving 17 bases between them. Here the CDR3 DNA reads TGTGCCAGCAGCGTAGGGCCCCAGGGGTTGAAGGAAAAACTGTTTTTT. It codes for CASSVGPQGLKEKLFF.

The CDR3 reads CASSLGVSGANVLTF. CDR3 DNA: TGTGCCAGCAGCTTAGGAGTATCTGGGGCCAACGTCCTGACTTTC. The J gene is TRBJ2-6, the V gene TRBV7-8; D is undetermined. V was cut by 1 base and J by 1 base, with 5 bases left in between. This CDR3 is built from 15 residues. Germline CDR1 is SGHVS and CDR2 is FQNEAQ.

This clone is a singleton in its sample. This chain uses TRBV7-3 with TRBJ2-1; no clear D gene. Germline loops: CDR1 SGHTA, CDR2 FQGTGA. This CDR3 has 11 residues. Trimming left V 5 bases short and J 8 bases short, with 7 bases between. CDR3 in DNA: TGTGCCAGCAGCAACAATGATGAGCAGTTCTTC. Translating gives CASSNNDEQFF.